This is a list of T cell receptor beta chains from one sample in a study of CD8 T cells in ankylosing spondylitis. From the 5' RACE reads, TCRdb called clonotypes with MiXCR, one entry per CDR3 protein. There are about 160,000 distinct CDR3 sequences in the sample; 9.5% to 10% occur only once, and roughly 16% lies in the top ten. The sequenced material came from blood, either unsorted or a sorted T cell fraction (not recorded which). Receptors originate from a female donor with ankylosing spondylitis or in good health (not recorded which). Each CDR3 is given with its conserved first and last residue. The D gene is left open where the match is weak. Not every row has a clone size; where given, it reads once, few, many or a size class.

TRBJ2-7 | TRBV5-1 | few | - | TGCGCCAGCATGGGGCGGGACCCCTACGAGCAGTACTTC | CASMGRDPYEQYF
TRBJ1-1 | TRBV19 | few | - | TGTGCCAGTAGTATAGCCGGGACGACTGAAGCTTTCTTT | CASSIAGTTEAFF
TRBJ2-3 | TRBV4-3 | many | TRBD2 | TGCGCCAGCGCCACTAGCGGGAGGGCGGGAGATACGCAGTATTTT | CASATSGRAGDTQYF
TRBJ2-1 | TRBV27 | few | - | TGTGCCAGCTGTCATCCCTCAAATGAGCAGTTCTTC | CASCHPSNEQFF
TRBJ2-2 | TRBV7-9 | many | - | TGTGCCAGCAGCTCAAGCCAGGGGTCCGGGGAGCTGTTTTTT | CASSSSQGSGELFF
TRBJ2-6 | TRBV10-3 | - | - | TGTGCCGTCCTCGTTCCCTCTGGGGCCAACGTCCTGACTTTC | CAVLVPSGANVLTF
TRBJ2-1 | TRBV13 | - | - | TGTGCCAGCAGCTCGGAGGGCTATGAGCAGTTCTTC | CASSSEGYEQFF
TRBJ2-7 | TRBV4-2 | - | - | TGTGCCAGCAGCCAGGGGATGGGGTTCTACGAGCAGTACTTC | CASSQGMGFYEQYF
TRBJ2-1 | TRBV4-2 | many | - | TGTGCCAGCAGCCAATACCTAGGTGGTGAGCAGTTCTTC | CASSQYLGGEQFF
TRBJ2-7 | TRBV5-1 | - | - | TGCGCCAGCACTGGAGCAACACAGGGATTCGAGAACTACGAGCAGTACTTC | CASTGATQGFENYEQYF
TRBJ2-2 | TRBV5-5 | few | - | TGTGCCAGCAGCTTGAGGAATGGAGCCGGGGAGCTGTTTTTT | CASSLRNGAGELFF
TRBJ2-2 | TRBV6-5 | few | - | TGTGCCAGCAGTTACTATCAAGAGCCCACCGGGGAGCTGTTTTTT | CASSYYQEPTGELFF
TRBJ1-4 | TRBV6-5 | few | - | TGTGCCAGCAGTTATGTTGCAACTAATGAAAAACTGTTTTTT | CASSYVATNEKLFF
TRBJ2-1 | TRBV20-1 | few | TRBD2 | TGCAGTGCTAATAAAGATGAACTAGCGGGTCATGAGCAGTTCTTC | CSANKDELAGHEQFF
TRBJ1-3 | TRBV20-1 | few | - | TGCAGTGCTAGAGATTGGGGGGGCGCCTATCAGGCTGGAAACACCATATATTTT | CSARDWGGAYQAGNTIYF
TRBJ1-4 | TRBV20-1 | - | - | TGCAGTGCTAGTGGGAGGGAAAAACTGTTTTTT | CSASGREKLFF
TRBJ2-7 | TRBV5-1 | many | - | TGCGCCAGCAGCTTCGGATTAAACTACGAGCAGTACTTC | CASSFGLNYEQYF
TRBJ2-3 | TRBV27 | few | - | TGTGCCAGCAGTTTATACTCCGGAATTAGCACAGATACGCAGTATTTT | CASSLYSGISTDTQYF
TRBJ1-1 | TRBV28 | many | - | TGTGCCAGCAGCTACGGGGGGACTGAAGCTTTCTTT | CASSYGGTEAFF
TRBJ2-1 | TRBV23-1 | few | - | TGCGCCAGCAGTCTTAAGTGTCCAGCTTCAAACTCATACAATGAGCAGTTCTTC | CASSLKCPASNSYNEQFF
TRBJ2-4 | TRBV12-3/TRBV12-4 | - | - | TGTGCCAGCAGTTTAGATCAGGGCAGGATAGAGAACATTCAGTACTTC | CASSLDQGRIENIQYF
TRBJ2-6 | TRBV30 | few | - | TGTGCCTGGAGGTTCCCCCTCTCTGGGGCCAACGTCCTGACTTTC | CAWRFPLSGANVLTF
TRBJ1-5 | TRBV27 | - | - | TGTGCCAGCAGTTTATCGGCCCTAGGGCAGCCCCAGCATTTT | CASSLSALGQPQHF
TRBJ2-3 | TRBV15 | few | - | TGTGCCACCAGCAGAGAGCTGGGATTACTCACAGATACGCAGTATTTT | CATSRELGLLTDTQYF
TRBJ2-2 | TRBV4-1 | few | - | TGCGCCAGCAGCCAAGATCCGGCCACCGGGGAGCTGTTTTTT | CASSQDPATGELFF
TRBJ2-5 | TRBV20-1 | many | TRBD2 | TGCAGTGCTAGAGATAACATAGCAGCGGGGGAGACCCAGTACTTC | CSARDNIAAGETQYF
TRBJ2-3 | TRBV4-1 | - | - | TGCGCCAGCAGCCAAGGGTATGGCACAGATACGCAGTATTTT | CASSQGYGTDTQYF
TRBJ2-3 | TRBV27 | many | - | TGTGCCAGCAGCACCGGGACGGTATACACAGATACGCAGTATTTT | CASSTGTVYTDTQYF
TRBJ2-3 | TRBV13 | few | - | TGTGCCAGCAGCTTTAGCCAATTCACAGATACGCAGTATTTT | CASSFSQFTDTQYF
TRBJ2-3 | TRBV11-3 | many | - | TGTGCCAGCAGCCTGCTTTCCACAGATACGCAGTATTTT | CASSLLSTDTQYF
TRBJ2-7 | TRBV10-2 | few | TRBD1 | TGCGCCAGCAAGGGACAGGGTGGGTCCTACGAGCAGTACTTC | CASKGQGGSYEQYF
TRBJ2-1 | TRBV4-3 | many | TRBD2 | TGCGCCAGCAGCCAAGATAGGACTAGCGGGACTTACAATGAGCAGTTCTTC | CASSQDRTSGTYNEQFF
TRBJ1-1 | TRBV28 | - | - | TGTGCCAGCCGCCTCCCCGGGGACATAATGGCTTTCTTT | CASRLPGDIMAFF
TRBJ1-1 | TRBV4-3 | - | - | TGCGCCAGCACCCCGGGACCCGGGAACACTGAAGCTTTCTTT | CASTPGPGNTEAFF
TRBJ2-7 | TRBV5-6 | - | - | TGTGCCAGGAGCCCCGGGCTAGCTGACGAGCAGTACTTC | CARSPGLADEQYF
TRBJ2-5 | TRBV24-1 | few | - | TGTGCCACCAGTGACCCTGGGACAAACCAAGAGACCCAGTACTTC | CATSDPGTNQETQYF
TRBJ2-1 | TRBV9 | few | TRBD2 | TGTGCCAGCAGCGTTGGGAGGGTTAAGTTCTTC | CASSVGRVKFF
TRBJ2-1 | TRBV4-3 | few | - | TGCGCCAGCAGCCAAGATAGGTCTACAAATTACAATGAGCAGTTCTTC | CASSQDRSTNYNEQFF
TRBJ2-1 | TRBV28 | - | - | TGTGCCAGCAGTTATACGGGAGAGCTTAACGATGAGCAGTTCTTC | CASSYTGELNDEQFF
TRBJ2-1 | TRBV7-9 | many | - | TGTGCCAGCAGCTTCCCGATCGGGGCTTACAATGAGCAGTTCTTC | CASSFPIGAYNEQFF
TRBJ1-2 | TRBV4-1 | many | - | TGCGCCAGCAGCCAAGATTCCGGGGCCAACTATGGCTACACCTTC | CASSQDSGANYGYTF
TRBJ1-4 | TRBV2 | few | TRBD1 | TGTGCCAGCAGTGAGACAGGGACAAGCACTAATGAAAAACTGTTTTTT | CASSETGTSTNEKLFF
TRBJ2-1 | TRBV9 | - | - | TGTGCCAGCAGCGTAGTCGGGGGCAAGACCAATGAGCAGTTCTTC | CASSVVGGKTNEQFF
TRBJ2-5 | TRBV7-7 | - | TRBD1 | TGTGCCAGCAGCTCCGGGGACAGCTGGGGGGAGACCCAGTACTTC | CASSSGDSWGETQYF
TRBJ2-7 | TRBV12-5 | many | - | TGTGCTAGTGGTCCCCACTACGAGCAGTACTTC | CASGPHYEQYF
TRBJ1-2 | TRBV29-1 | few | - | TGCAGCGTGACCAGACAGACGGCGGATGGCTACACCTTC | CSVTRQTADGYTF
TRBJ2-2 | TRBV7-6 | - | TRBD2 | TGTGCCAGCAGCTCTAGACTAGCGGGAGAGGATAGCACCGGGGAGCTGTTTTTT | CASSSRLAGEDSTGELFF
TRBJ2-3 | TRBV29-1 | few | TRBD2 | TGCAGCGCCGCCGGGACTAGCGGGAGCACAGATACGCAGTATTTT | CSAAGTSGSTDTQYF
TRBJ1-4 | TRBV9 | few | TRBD1 | TGTGCCAGCAGCGCCGGGACAGAGGGTGGGTTTCATGAAAAACTGTTTTTT | CASSAGTEGGFHEKLFF
TRBJ2-1 | TRBV7-9 | many | TRBD2 | TGTGCCAGCAGCCCGTCCTCACTAGCGAATGAGCAGTTCTTC | CASSPSSLANEQFF
TRBJ2-7 | TRBV10-3 | few | - | TGTGCCATCAGGGAGGGGAGAAACTCCTACGAGCAGTACTTC | CAIREGRNSYEQYF
TRBJ2-5 | TRBV6-2/TRBV6-3 | few | - | TGTGCCAGCAGCCAGGGACTTCTGACAGGGGAGACCCAGTACTTC | CASSQGLLTGETQYF
TRBJ2-5 | TRBV9 | few | TRBD2 | TGTGCCAGCAGTTCCCTGACTAGCGCAGAGACCCAGTACTTC | CASSSLTSAETQYF
TRBJ2-5 | TRBV6-2/TRBV6-3 | - | - | TGTGCCAGCAGTTTGAAACACCCCTCGTTTCAAGAGACCCAGTACTTC | CASSLKHPSFQETQYF
TRBJ2-7 | TRBV20-1 | - | TRBD2 | TGCAGTGCTTCTCGGACTAGCAGCTACGAGCAGTACTTC | CSASRTSSYEQYF
TRBJ2-1 | TRBV7-3 | many | - | TGTGCCAGCAGCTTAAGTCCCGCTTACAATGAGCAGTTCTTC | CASSLSPAYNEQFF
TRBJ2-5 | TRBV13 | few | - | TGTGCCAGCAGCCCTAGGACGGAAGAGACCCAGTACTTC | CASSPRTEETQYF
TRBJ1-5 | TRBV27 | - | - | TGTGCCAGCAGTTTAAGCCCAGGGATAGATCAGCCCCAGCATTTT | CASSLSPGIDQPQHF